This TCR beta chain was documented in a study of blood T cell repertoires in COVID-19. Overall study: Nucleic acid was either cDNA or gDNA, and it came from T cells, B-cell-depleted T cells, or PBMCs.

Some clones are missing from TCRdb's copy, which holds only in-frame ones; the method was immunoSEQ multiplex PCR. The table includes hundreds of thousands of clones, 65% to 90% detected once. V lost 4 bases and J lost 3, with 18 bases in between. Germline V lookup: CDR1 SEHNR, CDR2 FQNEAQ (reference sequence). This CDR3 contains 16 residues. Sequencing used peripheral blood. The source of this sequence is a man aged 45-65 years with acute or convalescent COVID-19. The chain recombines TRBV7-9 with TRBJ1-1; maybe TRBD1 (6 bases). CDR3 protein: CASSSTSGVGHTEAFF. The CDR3 nucleotides are TGTGCCAGCAGCTCCACGTCAGGGGTAGGGCACACTGAAGCTTTCTTT.